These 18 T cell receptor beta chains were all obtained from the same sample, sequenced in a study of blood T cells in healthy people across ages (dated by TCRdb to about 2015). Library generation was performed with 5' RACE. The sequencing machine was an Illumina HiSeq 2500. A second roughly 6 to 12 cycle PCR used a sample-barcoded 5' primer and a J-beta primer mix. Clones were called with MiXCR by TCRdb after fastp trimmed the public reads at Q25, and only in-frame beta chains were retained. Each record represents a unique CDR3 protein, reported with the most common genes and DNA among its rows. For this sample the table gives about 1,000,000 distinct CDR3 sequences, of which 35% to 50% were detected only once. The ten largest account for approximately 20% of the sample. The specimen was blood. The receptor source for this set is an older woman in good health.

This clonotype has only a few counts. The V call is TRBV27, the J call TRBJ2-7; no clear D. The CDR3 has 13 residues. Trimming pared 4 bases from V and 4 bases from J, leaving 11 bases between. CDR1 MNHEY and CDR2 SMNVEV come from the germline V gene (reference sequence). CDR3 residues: CASSSNLGYEQYF. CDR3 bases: TGTGCCAGCAGTTCCAACCTAGGTTACGAGCAGTACTTC.

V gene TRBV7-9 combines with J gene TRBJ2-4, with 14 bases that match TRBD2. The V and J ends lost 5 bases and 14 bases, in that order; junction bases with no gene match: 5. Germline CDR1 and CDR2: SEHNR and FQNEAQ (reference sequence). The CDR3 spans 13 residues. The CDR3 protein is CASSLGTSGGEYF. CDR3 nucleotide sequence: TGTGCCAGCAGCCTGGGGACTAGCGGGGGAGAGTACTTC.

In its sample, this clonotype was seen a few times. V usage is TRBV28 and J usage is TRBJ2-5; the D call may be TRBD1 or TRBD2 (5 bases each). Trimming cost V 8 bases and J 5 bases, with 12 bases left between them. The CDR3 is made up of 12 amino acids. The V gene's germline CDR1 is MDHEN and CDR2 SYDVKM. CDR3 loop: CASQGVWETQYF. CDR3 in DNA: TGTGCCAGCCAGGGAGTTTGGGAGACCCAGTACTTC.

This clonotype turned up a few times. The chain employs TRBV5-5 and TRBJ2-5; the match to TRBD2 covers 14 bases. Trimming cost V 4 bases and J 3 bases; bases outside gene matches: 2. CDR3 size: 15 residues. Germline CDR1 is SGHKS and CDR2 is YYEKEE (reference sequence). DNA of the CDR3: TGTGCCAGCAGCACGACTAGCGGGAGGGAAGAGACCCAGTACTTC. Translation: CASSTTSGREETQYF.

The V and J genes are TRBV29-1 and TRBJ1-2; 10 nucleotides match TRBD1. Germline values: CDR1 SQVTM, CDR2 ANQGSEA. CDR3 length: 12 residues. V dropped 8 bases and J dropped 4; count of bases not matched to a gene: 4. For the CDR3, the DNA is TGCAGCTCCCGGGACAGGGGCTATGGCTACACCTTC. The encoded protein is CSSRDRGYGYTF.

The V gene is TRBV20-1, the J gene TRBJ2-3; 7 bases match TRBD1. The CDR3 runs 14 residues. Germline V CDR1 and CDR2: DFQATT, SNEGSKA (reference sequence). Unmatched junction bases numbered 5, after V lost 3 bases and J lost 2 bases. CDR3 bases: TGCAGTGCTAGGAGGCAGGGGGTCACAGATACGCAGTATTTT. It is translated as CSARRQGVTDTQYF.

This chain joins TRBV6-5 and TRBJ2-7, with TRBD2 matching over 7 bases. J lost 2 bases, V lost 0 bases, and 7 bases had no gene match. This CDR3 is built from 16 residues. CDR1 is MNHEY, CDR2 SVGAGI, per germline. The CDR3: CASSYSASGTTYEQYF. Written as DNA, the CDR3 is TGTGCCAGCAGTTACTCTGCTAGCGGCACTACCTACGAGCAGTACTTC.

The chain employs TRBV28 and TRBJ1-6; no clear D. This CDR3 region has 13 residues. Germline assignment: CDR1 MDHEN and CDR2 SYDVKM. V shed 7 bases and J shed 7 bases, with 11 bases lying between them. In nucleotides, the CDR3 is TGTGCCAGCACCTTGGGCGGCAATTCACCCCTCCACTTT. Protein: CASTLGGNSPLHF. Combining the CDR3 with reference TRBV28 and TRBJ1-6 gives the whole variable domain DVKVTQSSRYLVKRTGEKVFLECVQDMDHENMFWYRQDPGLGLRLIYFSYDVKMKEKGDIPEGYSVSREKKERFSLILESASTNQTSMYLCASTLGGNSPLHFGNGTRLTVT.

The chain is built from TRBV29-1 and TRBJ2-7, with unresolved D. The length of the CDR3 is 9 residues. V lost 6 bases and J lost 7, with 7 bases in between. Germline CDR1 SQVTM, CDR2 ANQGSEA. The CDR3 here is CSVGNEQYF. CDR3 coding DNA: TGCAGCGTGGGGAATGAGCAGTACTTC.

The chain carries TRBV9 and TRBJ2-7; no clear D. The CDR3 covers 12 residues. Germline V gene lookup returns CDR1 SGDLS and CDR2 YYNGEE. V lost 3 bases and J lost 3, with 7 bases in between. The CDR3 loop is CASSADDYEQYF. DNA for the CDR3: TGTGCCAGCAGCGCAGATGACTACGAGCAGTACTTC.

The CDR3 coding sequence is TGTGCCAGCAGCCTGGGCGAGGGGGGACAAGAGACCCAGTTCTTC. Protein sequence: CASSLGEGGQETQFF. The V gene is TRBV27, the J gene TRBJ2-1; D may be TRBD1 or TRBD2 (6 bases each). The V and J ends lost 6 bases and 13 bases respectively, with 25 bases between them. The CDR3 loop spans 15 amino acids. Germline CDR1 is MNHEY and CDR2 is SMNVEV (reference sequence).

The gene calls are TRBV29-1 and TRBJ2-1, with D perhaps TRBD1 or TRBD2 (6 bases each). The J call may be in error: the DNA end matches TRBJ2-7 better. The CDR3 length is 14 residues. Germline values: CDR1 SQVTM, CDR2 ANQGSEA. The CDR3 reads CSVAGALTYNEQYF. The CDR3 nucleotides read TGCAGCGTTGCGGGGGCTTTGACCTACAATGAGCAGTACTTC.

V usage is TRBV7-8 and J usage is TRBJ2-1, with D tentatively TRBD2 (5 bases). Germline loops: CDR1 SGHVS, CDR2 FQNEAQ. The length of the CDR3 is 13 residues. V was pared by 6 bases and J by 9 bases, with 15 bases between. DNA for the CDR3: TGTGCCAGCAGTCGAGGACTTTTGGGTGAGCAGTTCTTC. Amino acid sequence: CASSRGLLGEQFF.

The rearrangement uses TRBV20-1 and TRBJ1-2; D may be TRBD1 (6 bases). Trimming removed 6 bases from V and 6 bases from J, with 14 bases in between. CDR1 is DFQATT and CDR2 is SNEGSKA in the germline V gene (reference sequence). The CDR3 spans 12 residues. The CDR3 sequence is CSALGQIDGYTF. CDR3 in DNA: TGCAGTGCCCTAGGACAGATCGATGGCTACACCTTC.

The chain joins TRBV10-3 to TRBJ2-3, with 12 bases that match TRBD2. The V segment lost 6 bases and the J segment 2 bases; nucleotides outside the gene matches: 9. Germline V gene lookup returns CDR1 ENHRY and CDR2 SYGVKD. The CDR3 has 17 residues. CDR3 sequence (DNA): TGTGCCATCAGCCGGACTAGCGGGATACGCGTCACAGATACGCAGTATTTT. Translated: CAISRTSGIRVTDTQYF.

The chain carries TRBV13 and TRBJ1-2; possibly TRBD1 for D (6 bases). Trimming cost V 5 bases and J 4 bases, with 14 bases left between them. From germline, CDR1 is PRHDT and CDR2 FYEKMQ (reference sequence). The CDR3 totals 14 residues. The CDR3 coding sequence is TGTGCCAGCAGCCCCGGGGAACAGGGCTATGGCTACACCTTC. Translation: CASSPGEQGYGYTF.

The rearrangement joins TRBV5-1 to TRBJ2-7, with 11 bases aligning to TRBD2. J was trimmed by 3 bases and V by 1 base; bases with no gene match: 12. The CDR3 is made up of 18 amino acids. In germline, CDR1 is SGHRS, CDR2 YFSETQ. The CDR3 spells CASSLRSALAGANYEQYF. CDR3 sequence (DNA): TGCGCCAGCAGCTTGCGGTCCGCACTAGCGGGAGCGAACTACGAGCAGTACTTC.

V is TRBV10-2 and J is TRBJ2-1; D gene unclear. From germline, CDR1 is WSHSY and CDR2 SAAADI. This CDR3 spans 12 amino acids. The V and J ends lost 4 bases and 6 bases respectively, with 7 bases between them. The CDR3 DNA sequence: TGCGCCAGCAGTGGATCAAGCAATGAGCAGTTCTTC. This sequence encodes CASSGSSNEQFF.